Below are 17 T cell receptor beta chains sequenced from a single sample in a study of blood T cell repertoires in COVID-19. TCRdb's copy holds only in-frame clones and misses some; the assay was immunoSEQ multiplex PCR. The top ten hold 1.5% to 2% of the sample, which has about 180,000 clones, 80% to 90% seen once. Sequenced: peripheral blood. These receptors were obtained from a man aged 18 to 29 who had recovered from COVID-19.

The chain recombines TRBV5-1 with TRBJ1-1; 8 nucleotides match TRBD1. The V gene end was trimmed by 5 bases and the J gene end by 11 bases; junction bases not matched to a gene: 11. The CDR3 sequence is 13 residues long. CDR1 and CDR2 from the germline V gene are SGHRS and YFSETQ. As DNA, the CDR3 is TGCGCCAGCAGGGCCGGACAGGGCGGTTGGGCTTTCTTT. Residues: CASRAGQGGWAFF.

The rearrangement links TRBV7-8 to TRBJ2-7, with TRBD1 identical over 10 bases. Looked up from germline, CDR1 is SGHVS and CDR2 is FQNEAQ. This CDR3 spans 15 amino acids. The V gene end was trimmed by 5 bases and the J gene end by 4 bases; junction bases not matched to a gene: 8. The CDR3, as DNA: TGTGCCAGCAGCCCGGGGACAGGGGATGGGTACGAGCAGTACTTC. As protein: CASSPGTGDGYEQYF.

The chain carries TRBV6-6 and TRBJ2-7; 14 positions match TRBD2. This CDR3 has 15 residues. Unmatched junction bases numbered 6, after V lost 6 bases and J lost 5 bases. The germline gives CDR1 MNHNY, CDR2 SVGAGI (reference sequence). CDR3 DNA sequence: TGTGCCAGCAGCACCCCGGGACTAGCGGGAGACGAGCAGTACTTC. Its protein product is CASSTPGLAGDEQYF.

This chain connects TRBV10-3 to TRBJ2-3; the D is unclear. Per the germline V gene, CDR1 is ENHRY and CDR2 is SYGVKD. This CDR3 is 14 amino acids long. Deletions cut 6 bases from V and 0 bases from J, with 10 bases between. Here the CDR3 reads CAIRGRSSTDTQYF. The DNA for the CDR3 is TGTGCCATCAGGGGCCGATCTAGCACAGATACGCAGTATTTT.

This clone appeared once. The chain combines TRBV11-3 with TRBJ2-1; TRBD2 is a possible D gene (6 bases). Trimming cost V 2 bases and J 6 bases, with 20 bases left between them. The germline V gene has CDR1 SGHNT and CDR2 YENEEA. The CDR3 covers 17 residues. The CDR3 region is CASSLPSAPPPSNEQFF. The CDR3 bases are TGTGCCAGCAGCTTACCTAGCGCACCCCCGCCCTCCAATGAGCAGTTCTTC.

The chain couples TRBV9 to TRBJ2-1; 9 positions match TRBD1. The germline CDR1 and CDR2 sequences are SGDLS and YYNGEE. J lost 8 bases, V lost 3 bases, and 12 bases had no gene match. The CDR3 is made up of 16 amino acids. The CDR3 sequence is CASSEGQGPGGDEQFF. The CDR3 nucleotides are TGTGCCAGCAGCGAGGGACAGGGCCCTGGAGGTGATGAGCAGTTCTTC.

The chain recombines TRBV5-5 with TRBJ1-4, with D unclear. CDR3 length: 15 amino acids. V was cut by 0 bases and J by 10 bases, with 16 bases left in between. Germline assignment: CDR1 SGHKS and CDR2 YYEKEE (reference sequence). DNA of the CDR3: TGTGCCAGCAGCTTGGCTGGGCAGGCGGGAGGAAAACTGTTTTTT. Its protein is CASSLAGQAGGKLFF.

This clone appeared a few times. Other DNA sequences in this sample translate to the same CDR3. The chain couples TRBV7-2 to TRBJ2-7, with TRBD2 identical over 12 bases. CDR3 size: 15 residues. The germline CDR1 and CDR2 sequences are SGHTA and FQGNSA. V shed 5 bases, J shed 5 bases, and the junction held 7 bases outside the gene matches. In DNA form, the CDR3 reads TGTGCCAGCAGCCCTACTAGCGGGAGGCTTCACGAGCAGTACTTC. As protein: CASSPTSGRLHEQYF.

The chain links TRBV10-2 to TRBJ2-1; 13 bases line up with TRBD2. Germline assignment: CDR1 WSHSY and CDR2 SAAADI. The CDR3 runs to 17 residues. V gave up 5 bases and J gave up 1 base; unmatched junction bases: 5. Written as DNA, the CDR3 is TGCGCCAGCAGTCTCTGGACTAGCGGGAGTTCCTACAATGAGCAGTTCTTC. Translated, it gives CASSLWTSGSSYNEQFF.

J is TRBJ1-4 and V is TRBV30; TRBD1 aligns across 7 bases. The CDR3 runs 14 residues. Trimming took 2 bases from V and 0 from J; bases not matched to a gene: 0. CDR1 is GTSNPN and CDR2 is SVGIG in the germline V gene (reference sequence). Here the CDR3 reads CAWSTGATNEKLFF. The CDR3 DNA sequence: TGTGCCTGGAGTACAGGGGCAACTAATGAAAAACTGTTTTTT.

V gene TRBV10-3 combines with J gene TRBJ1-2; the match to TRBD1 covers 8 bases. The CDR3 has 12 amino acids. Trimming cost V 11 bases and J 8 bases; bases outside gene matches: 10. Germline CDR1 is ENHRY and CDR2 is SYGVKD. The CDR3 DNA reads TGTGCCTCGACCGGGACAGGTGGGGGCTACACCTTC. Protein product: CASTGTGGGYTF.

The CDR3: CASSLGGNSPLHF. The CDR3 bases are TGTGCCAGCAGCTTGGGGGGAAATTCACCCCTCCACTTT. The chain joins TRBV7-2 to TRBJ1-6, with D perhaps TRBD1 (5 bases). The CDR3 loop spans 13 amino acids. Germline CDR1 is SGHTA and CDR2 is FQGNSA. V lost 3 bases and J lost 7, with 7 bases in between.

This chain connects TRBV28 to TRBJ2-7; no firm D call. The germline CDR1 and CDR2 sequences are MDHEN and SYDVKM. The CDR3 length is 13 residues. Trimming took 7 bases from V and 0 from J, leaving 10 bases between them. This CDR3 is CASISPSSYEQYF. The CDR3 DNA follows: TGTGCCAGCATAAGCCCTAGCTCCTACGAGCAGTACTTC.

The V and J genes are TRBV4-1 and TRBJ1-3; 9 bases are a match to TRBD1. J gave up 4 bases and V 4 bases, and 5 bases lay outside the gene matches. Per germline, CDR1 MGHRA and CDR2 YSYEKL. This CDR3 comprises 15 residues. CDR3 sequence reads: CASSRGTGQGNTIYF. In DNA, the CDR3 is TGCGCCAGCAGCCGAGGGACAGGGCAGGGAAACACCATATATTTT.

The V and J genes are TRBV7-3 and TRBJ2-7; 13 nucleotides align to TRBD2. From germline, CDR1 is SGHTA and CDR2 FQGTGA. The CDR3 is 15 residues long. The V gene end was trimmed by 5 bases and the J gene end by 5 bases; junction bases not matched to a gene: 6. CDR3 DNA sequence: TGTGCCAGCAGCCAAGGGACTAGCGGGAATGACGAGCAGTACTTC. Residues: CASSQGTSGNDEQYF.

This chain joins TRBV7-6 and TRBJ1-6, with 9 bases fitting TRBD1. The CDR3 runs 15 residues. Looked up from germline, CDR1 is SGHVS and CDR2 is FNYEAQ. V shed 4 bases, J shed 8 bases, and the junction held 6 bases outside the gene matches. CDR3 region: CASSSTGGDYSPLHF. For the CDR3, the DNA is TGTGCCAGCAGCTCGACAGGGGGTGATTATTCACCCCTCCACTTT.

The DNA for the CDR3 is TGTGCCAGCAGGAGCGGGAGGGCCTACGAGCAGTACTTC. It translates to CASRSGRAYEQYF. The chain carries TRBV27 and TRBJ2-7, with 10 positions matching TRBD2. J gave up 2 bases and V 6 bases, and 1 base lay outside the gene matches. CDR1 and CDR2 (germline): MNHEY, SMNVEV (reference sequence). The CDR3 is 13 residues long.